The 15 T cell receptor beta chains below come from one sample, sequenced in a study of T cell responses to AZD1222 COVID-19 vaccine. Libraries were prepared by immunoSEQ multiplex PCR; TCRdb keeps only in-frame clonotypes and omits some of them. The sample lists around 71,000 clones; about 80% were seen once. The sample consisted of peripheral blood, taken 28 days after the second AZD1222 dose. The receptors stem from an adult who received the AZD1222 COVID-19 vaccine.

The V and J genes are TRBV5-1 and TRBJ2-5; D may be TRBD2 (6 bases). CDR1 is SGHRS and CDR2 is YFSETQ in the germline V gene. Trimming shortened V by 4 bases and J by 1 base, and 14 bases separated the two germline ends. This CDR3 has 15 residues. This chain's CDR3 is CASSPDGGTQETQYF. The CDR3 DNA is TGCGCCAGCAGCCCTGACGGGGGTACCCAAGAGACCCAGTACTTC.

Only a few counts were recorded for this clone. The gene calls are TRBV19 and TRBJ1-1; no clear D gene. The CDR3 runs to 14 residues. Germline V CDR1 and CDR2: LNHDA, SQIVND (reference sequence). V lost 5 bases to trimming and J lost 10 bases, with 20 bases between them. The CDR3 DNA reads as TGTGCCAGTAGTCCCTCCGGGCCTAGTCGACGAGCTTTCTTT. The encoded protein is CASSPSGPSRRAFF.

The chain has TRBV6-5 and TRBJ1-6; 8 positions agree with TRBD1. V lost 8 bases and J lost 5; bases outside the gene matches: 2. Per the germline V gene, CDR1 is MNHEY and CDR2 is SVGAGI. The CDR3 is 13 residues long. CDR3: CASGQGNNSPLHF. The CDR3 DNA sequence: TGTGCCAGCGGACAGGGTAATAATTCACCCCTCCACTTT.

J is TRBJ1-1 and V is TRBV6-1; D unclear. Trimming pared 2 bases from V and 3 bases from J, leaving 10 bases between. The germline V gene has CDR1 MNHNS and CDR2 SASEGT. CDR3 length: 14 residues. The CDR3 coding sequence is TGTGCCAGCAGTGAAAATCTGAGGTACACTGAAGCTTTCTTT. It yields the protein CASSENLRYTEAFF.

V gene TRBV6-5 combines with J gene TRBJ1-2; possibly TRBD1 for D (5 bases). Trimming took off 6 bases at V and 8 bases at J, with 13 bases between the two ends. Looked up from germline, CDR1 is MNHEY and CDR2 is SVGAGI. The CDR3 has 12 amino acids. The CDR3 loop reads CASSHEGLGYTF. Written as DNA, the CDR3 is TGTGCCAGCAGCCACGAGGGGCTCGGCTACACCTTC.

This clone has a single count. The genes are TRBV11-2 and TRBJ2-7; 8 bases agree with TRBD2. The CDR3 covers 13 residues. Losses at the gene ends were 5 bases for V and 4 bases for J; bases not matched to a gene: 4. Germline V gives CDR1 SGHAT, CDR2 FQNNGV. The CDR3 here is CASSPGLDYEQYF. CDR3 DNA sequence: TGTGCCAGCAGCCCGGGACTAGATTACGAGCAGTACTTC.

The V and J genes are TRBV5-1 and TRBJ1-1, with D uncertain. Trimming took 0 bases from V and 3 from J, leaving 6 bases between them. CDR1 and CDR2 from the germline V gene are SGHRS and YFSETQ. This CDR3 region has 13 residues. DNA for the CDR3: TGCGCCAGCAGCTTGGACAGCTACACTGAAGCTTTCTTT. It yields the protein CASSLDSYTEAFF.

This sequence joins TRBV5-1 and TRBJ2-5, with 8 bases fitting TRBD1. Trimming removed 9 bases from V and 1 base from J; junction bases left unmatched: 14. Germline CDR1 reads SGHRS; CDR2 reads YFSETQ. This CDR3 region has 16 residues. In DNA, the CDR3 is TGCGCCACCACCGAGGGGGCCAGGGGGCCCCAAGAGACCCAGTACTTC. This gives the protein CATTEGARGPQETQYF.

DNA for the CDR3: TGTGCCAGCGGATCGGGACACAGCGAAAAACTGTTTTTT. This sequence encodes CASGSGHSEKLFF. The chain recombines TRBV6-5 with TRBJ1-4; a weak D match, TRBD1 (6 bases). The CDR3 has 13 amino acids. V was shortened by 8 bases and J by 8 bases, with 15 bases between the two germline ends. Looked up from germline, CDR1 is MNHEY and CDR2 is SVGAGI.

The chain's CDR3 is CASSTGTGGWDEQYF. The CDR3 region has the DNA TGTGCCAGCAGCACCGGGACAGGCGGCTGGGACGAGCAGTACTTC. The gene calls are TRBV6-5 and TRBJ2-7; 8 bases line up with TRBD1. The CDR3 is 15 residues long. V lost 6 bases and J lost 5; bases outside the gene matches: 12. Per germline, CDR1 MNHEY and CDR2 SVGAGI.

Only a few counts were recorded for this clone. One end of the junction varies from germline; a read error may be responsible. The CDR3, as DNA: TGTGCCAGCAACTTAGGGACGAGGACACTTAGCAATCAGCCCCAGCATTTT. It codes for CASNLGTRTLSNQPQHF. The chain links TRBV7-8 to TRBJ1-5, with D maybe TRBD1 (5 bases). This CDR3 spans 17 amino acids. Germline loops: CDR1 SGHVS, CDR2 FQNEAQ.

This chain uses TRBV19 with TRBJ1-5; TRBD1 matches at 9 bases. J lost 2 bases, V lost 3 bases, and 5 bases had no gene match. The germline V gene has CDR1 LNHDA and CDR2 SQIVND (reference sequence). The CDR3 runs 16 residues. CDR3 protein: CASSIRTGVGNQPQHF. CDR3 in DNA: TGTGCCAGTAGTATTAGGACAGGGGTTGGCAATCAGCCCCAGCATTTT.

This chain uses TRBV9 with TRBJ1-2, with 8 bases lining up with TRBD1. The junction had 7 bases not matched to a gene; V was cut back by 4 bases and J by 8 bases. Germline V gene sequence: CDR1 SGDLS, CDR2 YYNGEE. The CDR3 totals 13 residues. The CDR3, as DNA: TGTGCCAGCAGCACGGACAGGGCGGAAGGCTACACCTTC. It is translated as CASSTDRAEGYTF.

The chain links TRBV11-1 to TRBJ2-7; D is ambiguous. With 5 bases removed from V and 2 bases from J, the gap between germline ends came to 10 bases. CDR3 length: 13 amino acids. In germline, CDR1 is SGHAT, CDR2 FQDESV (reference sequence). The chain's CDR3 is CASSPYWTYEQYF. In nucleotides, the CDR3 is TGTGCCAGCAGCCCCTATTGGACCTACGAGCAGTACTTC.

This clone was observed a few times. CDR3 sequence: CAISDLVAGELFF. The CDR3, as DNA: TGTGCCATCAGTGATCTGGTGGCAGGGGAGCTGTTTTTT. V and J are TRBV10-3 and TRBJ2-2; D ambiguous. The CDR3 is 13 residues long. Germline lookup yields CDR1 ENHRY and CDR2 SYGVKD. V lost 3 bases to trimming and J lost 8 bases, with 10 bases between them.